This T cell receptor (beta chain) was sequenced in a study of T-cell reconstitution after alpha-beta-depleted transplantation in children. During its preparation, the TCRbeta library received unique molecular identifiers. TCRdb reprocessed the PCR reads with MiXCR, giving one entry per CDR3 protein. The table lists more than 200,000 distinct CDR3 sequences, approximately 9.9% of them singletons. This clonotype was observed many times. The sequence came from a human donor who donated a stem cell graft to a child with SCID. The sequences come from PBMCs from the stem cell graft donor, collected from the stem cell graft.

CDR3 amino acids: CASSYSEGGQTQYF. CDR3 DNA: TGTGCCAGCAGTTACTCGGAGGGGGGACAGACCCAGTACTTC. The chain joins TRBV6-5 to TRBJ2-5; D tentatively reads TRBD1 or TRBD2 (6 bases each). The CDR3 sequence is 14 residues long. CDR1 and CDR2 from the germline V gene are MNHEY and SVGAGI. The V end lost 0 bases, the J end lost 6 bases, and 11 bases lay between the germline ends.